This TCR beta chain is from a study of Ad26.COV2.S vaccination and SARS-CoV-2 variants. Study conclusions and caveats: People who got the vaccine had more spike-specific TCR breadth than people who got placebo.

Documented treatment: 15 to 20 received Ad26.COV2.S at low or high dose, single or two shots; about five received placebo; per-sample allocation not given. It was on day 63 after the first vaccine or placebo injection that samples were taken. Wuhan-strain spike was delivered by a replication-incompetent Ad26 vector. Germline CDR1 reads LGHDT; CDR2 reads YNNKEL (reference sequence). Trimming shortened V by 7 bases and J by 5 bases, and 11 bases separated the two germline ends. The length of the CDR3 is 12 residues. This clone has just a few counts. Its antigen remains unidentified. TCRdb keeps only in-frame clones here, not all; method: immunoSEQ multiplex PCR. The sample has a few hundred thousand clones, 80% to 95% seen once.

The chain is built from TRBV3-1 (or the pseudogene TRBV3-2) and TRBJ1-2; D remains ambiguous. This TCR derives from a person aged 18 to 65 who received the Ad26.COV2.S COVID-19 vaccine or a placebo. This sample comprised peripheral blood, obtained in a trial of Ad26.COV2.S vaccine versus placebo. CDR3 coding DNA: TGTGCCAGCACCTCAGGAGGATATGGCTACACCTTC. Protein: CASTSGGYGYTF.